Listed below are T cell receptor beta chains from one sample, sequenced in a study of shared clonotypes between healthy human individuals. Method: immunoSEQ multiplex PCR; TCRdb's copy keeps in-frame clones and lacks some. Seen here are 2 million to 3 million clones, over 85% observed once, and the top ten hold around 0.37%. The sample comprised naive CD4+ T cells from PBMCs. The receptor source for this set is a man between 18 and 29 years old in good health. Some clones in this sample may be carry-over from other donors' samples. Each CDR3 is given with its conserved first and last residue. The D gene is left open where the match is weak. Rows give clone size only sometimes, using once, few, many, or a class for an expanded clone.

d_call: -; clone_size: -; v_call: TRBV11-2; j_call: TRBJ2-1; cdr3_aa: CASSSRGTYNEQFF; cdr3_nt: TGTGCCAGCAGCTCCAGGGGTACCTACAATGAGCAGTTCTTC
d_call: TRBD2; clone_size: few; v_call: TRBV5-1; j_call: TRBJ2-2; cdr3_aa: CASSLFSGSSGELFF; cdr3_nt: TGCGCCAGCAGCTTGTTTAGCGGGAGCAGCGGGGAGCTGTTTTTT
d_call: TRBD1; clone_size: -; v_call: TRBV7-8; j_call: TRBJ2-1; cdr3_aa: CASSLVLRGLYNEQFF; cdr3_nt: TGTGCCAGCAGCTTAGTGTTGAGGGGGCTTTACAATGAGCAGTTCTTC
d_call: -; clone_size: -; v_call: TRBV19; j_call: TRBJ2-2; cdr3_aa: CASSFLAPGTGELFF; cdr3_nt: TGTGCCAGTAGTTTCCTAGCCCCCGGCACCGGGGAGCTGTTTTTT
d_call: TRBD2; clone_size: -; v_call: TRBV4-2; j_call: TRBJ2-2; cdr3_aa: CASSQHSGRGDTGELFF; cdr3_nt: TGTGCCAGCAGCCAACATAGCGGGAGGGGGGATACCGGGGAGCTGTTTTTT
d_call: TRBD2; clone_size: -; v_call: TRBV2; j_call: TRBJ2-7; cdr3_aa: CAAGGRGTYEQYF; cdr3_nt: TGTGCGGCGGGGGGTCGGGGCACCTACGAGCAGTACTTC
d_call: -; clone_size: -; v_call: TRBV5-4; j_call: TRBJ2-3; cdr3_aa: CASSLGPRHTDTQYF; cdr3_nt: TGTGCCAGCAGCTTGGGGCCTAGGCACACAGATACGCAGTATTTT
d_call: -; clone_size: -; v_call: TRBV27; j_call: TRBJ1-1; cdr3_aa: CASSLWEGGTEAFF; cdr3_nt: TGTGCCAGCAGTTTATGGGAGGGGGGGACTGAAGCTTTCTTT
d_call: TRBD2; clone_size: -; v_call: TRBV9; j_call: TRBJ2-1; cdr3_aa: CASSRLAGGNEQFF; cdr3_nt: TGTGCCAGCAGCAGACTAGCGGGAGGTAATGAGCAGTTCTTC
d_call: -; clone_size: -; v_call: TRBV10-3; j_call: TRBJ1-5; cdr3_aa: CAISDVGGGQPQHF; cdr3_nt: TGTGCCATCAGTGATGTGGGGGGCGGTCAGCCCCAGCATTTT
d_call: -; clone_size: -; v_call: TRBV7-2; j_call: TRBJ2-6; cdr3_aa: CASSLGGSGANVLTF; cdr3_nt: TGTGCCAGCAGCTTAGGGGGTTCTGGGGCCAACGTCCTGACTTTC
d_call: -; clone_size: -; v_call: TRBV27; j_call: TRBJ2-7; cdr3_aa: CASSFRGYEQYF; cdr3_nt: TGTGCCAGCAGTTTTAGGGGCTACGAGCAGTACTTC
d_call: TRBD1; clone_size: once; v_call: TRBV6-5; j_call: TRBJ1-2; cdr3_aa: CASTDRGGYGYTF; cdr3_nt: TGTGCCAGCACAGACAGGGGGGGCTATGGCTACACCTTC
d_call: -; clone_size: -; v_call: TRBV27; j_call: TRBJ1-1; cdr3_aa: CASRPGTANTEAFF; cdr3_nt: TGTGCCAGCAGACCCGGGACCGCGAACACTGAAGCTTTCTTT
d_call: -; clone_size: -; v_call: TRBV7-2; j_call: TRBJ1-4; cdr3_aa: CASSPSSHPLFF; cdr3_nt: TGTGCCAGCAGCCCATCGTCCCATCCTCTGTTTTTT
d_call: TRBD1; clone_size: -; v_call: TRBV6-5; j_call: TRBJ2-7; cdr3_aa: CASSYSGTGYEQYF; cdr3_nt: TGTGCCAGCAGTTACTCGGGGACAGGGTATGAGCAGTACTTC
d_call: -; clone_size: -; v_call: TRBV5-4; j_call: TRBJ1-1; cdr3_aa: CASSDPGSTEAFF; cdr3_nt: TGTGCCAGCAGCGACCCGGGTAGCACTGAAGCTTTCTTT
d_call: -; clone_size: once; v_call: TRBV19; j_call: TRBJ2-1; cdr3_aa: CASNFLLGGHNEQFF; cdr3_nt: TGTGCCAGTAACTTCTTGCTGGGGGGCCACAATGAGCAGTTCTTC
d_call: -; clone_size: -; v_call: TRBV28; j_call: TRBJ2-7; cdr3_aa: CASGLTLTFYEQYF; cdr3_nt: TGTGCCAGCGGGTTGACACTGACCTTCTACGAGCAGTACTTC
d_call: -; clone_size: -; v_call: TRBV15; j_call: TRBJ1-1; cdr3_aa: CATSRGRHIRRNTEAFF; cdr3_nt: TGTGCCACCAGCAGAGGACGGCATATTAGGAGGAACACTGAAGCTTTCTTT
d_call: TRBD1; clone_size: -; v_call: TRBV10-3; j_call: TRBJ1-1; cdr3_aa: CAISGRGSTEAFF; cdr3_nt: TGTGCCATCAGTGGCAGGGGGAGTACTGAAGCTTTCTTT
d_call: -; clone_size: few; v_call: TRBV19; j_call: TRBJ1-1; cdr3_aa: CASSVQVGIAEAFF; cdr3_nt: TGTGCCAGTAGTGTACAGGTAGGAATTGCTGAAGCTTTCTTT
d_call: -; clone_size: -; v_call: TRBV9; j_call: TRBJ1-2; cdr3_aa: CASSVDRTPNYGYTF; cdr3_nt: TGTGCCAGCAGCGTAGATCGAACCCCTAACTATGGCTACACCTTC
d_call: -; clone_size: -; v_call: TRBV5-5; j_call: TRBJ2-1; cdr3_aa: CASSPLGLGYEQFF; cdr3_nt: TGTGCCAGCAGCCCCCTTGGACTCGGCTATGAGCAGTTCTTC
d_call: -; clone_size: -; v_call: TRBV7-3; j_call: TRBJ2-7; cdr3_aa: CASSLEEGREQYF; cdr3_nt: TGTGCCAGCAGCTTAGAGGAAGGGCGCGAGCAGTACTTC
d_call: TRBD2; clone_size: -; v_call: TRBV6-6; j_call: TRBJ2-1; cdr3_aa: CASSYPDGGNEQFF; cdr3_nt: TGTGCCAGCAGTTACCCGGACGGGGGGAATGAGCAGTTCTTC
d_call: -; clone_size: once; v_call: TRBV19; j_call: TRBJ1-2; cdr3_aa: CASSQGPYYGYTF; cdr3_nt: TGTGCCAGTAGCCAGGGACCCTACTATGGCTACACCTTC
d_call: TRBD2; clone_size: -; v_call: TRBV7-3; j_call: TRBJ2-3; cdr3_aa: CASSKGLAGSTDTQYF; cdr3_nt: TGTGCCAGCAGCAAGGGACTAGCGGGGAGCACAGATACGCAGTATTTT
d_call: -; clone_size: -; v_call: TRBV19; j_call: TRBJ1-1; cdr3_aa: CASSIGRGAMNTEAFF; cdr3_nt: TGTGCCAGTAGTATAGGTCGGGGGGCCATGAACACTGAAGCTTTCTTT
d_call: -; clone_size: -; v_call: TRBV6-1; j_call: TRBJ1-2; cdr3_aa: CASTSISPYGYTF; cdr3_nt: TGTGCCAGCACCTCGATATCCCCCTATGGCTACACCTTC
d_call: -; clone_size: -; v_call: TRBV11-2; j_call: TRBJ2-1; cdr3_aa: CASSFLGRRNEQFF; cdr3_nt: TGTGCCAGCAGCTTCTTGGGGAGACGTAATGAGCAGTTCTTC
d_call: -; clone_size: -; v_call: TRBV28; j_call: TRBJ1-1; cdr3_aa: CASSLAQGNTEAFF; cdr3_nt: TGTGCCAGCAGTTTAGCCCAGGGGAACACTGAAGCTTTCTTT
d_call: TRBD1; clone_size: -; v_call: TRBV9; j_call: TRBJ1-1; cdr3_aa: CASSFGTGESEAFF; cdr3_nt: TGTGCCAGCAGCTTTGGGACAGGAGAGTCTGAAGCTTTCTTT
d_call: -; clone_size: -; v_call: TRBV27; j_call: TRBJ1-5; cdr3_aa: CASRGGGGYQPQHF; cdr3_nt: TGTGCCAGCAGAGGTGGGGGGGGATATCAGCCCCAGCATTTT
d_call: TRBD1; clone_size: -; v_call: TRBV2; j_call: TRBJ2-2; cdr3_aa: CASSVRGTGGLGTGELFF; cdr3_nt: TGTGCCAGCAGTGTCCGCGGGACAGGGGGTTTGGGGACCGGGGAGCTGTTTTTT
d_call: -; clone_size: few; v_call: TRBV10-3; j_call: TRBJ1-2; cdr3_aa: CAISGQQGGDGYTF; cdr3_nt: TGTGCCATCAGCGGACAACAGGGCGGAGATGGCTACACCTTC
d_call: -; clone_size: -; v_call: TRBV21-1; j_call: TRBJ2-5; cdr3_aa: CASSTSQTGEETQYF; cdr3_nt: TGTGCCAGCAGCACCTCCCAGACAGGGGAGGAGACCCAGTACTTC
d_call: -; clone_size: -; v_call: TRBV18; j_call: TRBJ1-2; cdr3_aa: CASSPGLPTNYGYTF; cdr3_nt: TGTGCCAGCTCTCCCGGCCTTCCTACTAACTATGGCTACACCTTC
d_call: TRBD1; clone_size: -; v_call: TRBV9; j_call: TRBJ1-1; cdr3_aa: CASSVRGLAEAFF; cdr3_nt: TGTGCCAGCAGCGTCAGGGGGCTGGCTGAAGCTTTCTTT
d_call: -; clone_size: -; v_call: TRBV6-1; j_call: TRBJ1-6; cdr3_aa: CASSAGQRASPLHF; cdr3_nt: TGTGCCAGCAGTGCGGGCCAACGGGCTTCACCCCTCCACTTT
d_call: -; clone_size: -; v_call: TRBV19; j_call: TRBJ1-2; cdr3_aa: CASSIWRGSTYGYTF; cdr3_nt: TGTGCCAGTAGTATATGGAGAGGCTCGACTTATGGCTACACCTTC
d_call: TRBD2; clone_size: -; v_call: TRBV9; j_call: TRBJ2-3; cdr3_aa: CASSALGGDAQYF; cdr3_nt: TGTGCCAGCAGCGCCCTGGGAGGGGATGCGCAGTATTTT
d_call: -; clone_size: once; v_call: TRBV2; j_call: TRBJ2-3; cdr3_aa: CASSAARQGPDTQYF; cdr3_nt: TGTGCCAGCAGTGCGGCCAGACAAGGACCAGATACGCAGTATTTT
d_call: -; clone_size: -; v_call: TRBV7-2; j_call: TRBJ2-7; cdr3_aa: CASSPPPTYEQYF; cdr3_nt: TGTGCCAGCAGCCCCCCACCTACCTACGAGCAGTACTTC
d_call: TRBD1; clone_size: -; v_call: TRBV27; j_call: TRBJ1-1; cdr3_aa: CASSLHRDRRAFF; cdr3_nt: TGTGCCAGCAGTTTACACCGGGACAGGCGAGCTTTCTTT
d_call: -; clone_size: -; v_call: TRBV28; j_call: TRBJ2-1; cdr3_aa: CASSVPQGPKFF; cdr3_nt: TGTGCCAGCAGTGTCCCACAGGGCCCCAAGTTCTTC
d_call: -; clone_size: -; v_call: TRBV21-1; j_call: TRBJ2-3; cdr3_aa: CASPGAGTQYF; cdr3_nt: TGTGCCAGCCCAGGGGCAGGTACGCAGTATTTT
d_call: TRBD2; clone_size: -; v_call: TRBV12-5; j_call: TRBJ2-1; cdr3_aa: CASGLVRPSGTIGEQFF; cdr3_nt: TGTGCTAGTGGTTTGGTACGCCCTAGCGGGACCATCGGGGAGCAGTTCTTC